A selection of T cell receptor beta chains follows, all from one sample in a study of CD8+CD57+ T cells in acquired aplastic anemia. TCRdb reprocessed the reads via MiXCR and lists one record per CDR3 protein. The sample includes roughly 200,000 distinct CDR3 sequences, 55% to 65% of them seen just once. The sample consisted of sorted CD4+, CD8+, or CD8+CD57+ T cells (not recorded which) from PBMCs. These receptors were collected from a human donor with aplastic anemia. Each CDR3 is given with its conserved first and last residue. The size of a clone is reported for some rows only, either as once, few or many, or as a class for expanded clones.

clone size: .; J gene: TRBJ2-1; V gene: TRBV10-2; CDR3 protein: CASSESGFWEQFF
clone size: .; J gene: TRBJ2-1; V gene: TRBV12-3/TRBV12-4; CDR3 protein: CASIKDRGKQFF
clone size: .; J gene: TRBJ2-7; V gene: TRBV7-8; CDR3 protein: CASSLELGAIYEQYF
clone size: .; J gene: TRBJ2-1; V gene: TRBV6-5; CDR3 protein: CASSPGQGSFNEQFF
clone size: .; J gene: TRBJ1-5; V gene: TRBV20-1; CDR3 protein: CSAKGSNQPQHF
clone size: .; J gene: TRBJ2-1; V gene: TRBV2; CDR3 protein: CASSFLPGQGTNEQFF
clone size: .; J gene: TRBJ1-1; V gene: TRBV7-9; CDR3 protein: CASSLAGGMNTEAFF
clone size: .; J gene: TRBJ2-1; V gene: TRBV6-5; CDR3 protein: CASSSPPGQGAHEQFF
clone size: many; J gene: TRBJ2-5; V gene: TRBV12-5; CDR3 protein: CASGLALAGKETQYF
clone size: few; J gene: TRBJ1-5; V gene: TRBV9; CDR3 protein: CASSVDSDQPQHF
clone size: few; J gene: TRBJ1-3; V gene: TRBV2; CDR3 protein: CAISGDGSGNTIYF
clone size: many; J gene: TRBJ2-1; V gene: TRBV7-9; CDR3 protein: CASSPGQNEQFF
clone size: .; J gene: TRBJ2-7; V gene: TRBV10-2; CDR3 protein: CASTVYLRAEQYF
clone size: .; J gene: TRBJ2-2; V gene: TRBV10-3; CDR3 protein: CAIGTGNTGELFF
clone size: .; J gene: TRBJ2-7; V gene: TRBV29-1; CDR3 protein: CSADFGALGEQYF
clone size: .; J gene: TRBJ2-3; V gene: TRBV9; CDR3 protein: CASSIYSGGPTGTQYF
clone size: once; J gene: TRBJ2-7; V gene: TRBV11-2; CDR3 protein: CASSQVGGRYYEQYF
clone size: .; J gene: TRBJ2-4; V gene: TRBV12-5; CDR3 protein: CASGLLLAGQGNIQYF
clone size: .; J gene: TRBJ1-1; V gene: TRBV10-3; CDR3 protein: CAISDFENTEAFF
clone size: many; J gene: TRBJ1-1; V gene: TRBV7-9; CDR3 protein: CASSLSGMNTEAFF
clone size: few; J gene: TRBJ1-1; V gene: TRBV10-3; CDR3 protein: CAISDQGRSTEAFF
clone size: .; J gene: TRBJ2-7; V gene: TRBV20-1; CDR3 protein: CSARGEGTSGYEQYF
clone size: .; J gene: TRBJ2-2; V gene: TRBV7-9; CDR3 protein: CASSWGLGVPTGELFF
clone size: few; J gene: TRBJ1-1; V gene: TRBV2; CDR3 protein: CASSESRQGGTEAFF
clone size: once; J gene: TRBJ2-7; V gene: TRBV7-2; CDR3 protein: CASSLANTRQYF
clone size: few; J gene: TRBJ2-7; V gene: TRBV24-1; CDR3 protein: CATSDSGTGHDEQYF
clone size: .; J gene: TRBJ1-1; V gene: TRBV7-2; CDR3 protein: CASSSLWGDKYNEAFF
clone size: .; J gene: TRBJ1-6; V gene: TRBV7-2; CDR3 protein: CASTSWGGNSPLHF
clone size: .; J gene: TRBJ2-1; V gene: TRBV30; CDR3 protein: CAWSTSRRGRVNNEQFF
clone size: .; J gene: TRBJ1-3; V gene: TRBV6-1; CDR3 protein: CASSYGGTDSGNTIYF
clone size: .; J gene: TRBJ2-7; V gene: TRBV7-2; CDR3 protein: CASSSAGTSSYEQYF
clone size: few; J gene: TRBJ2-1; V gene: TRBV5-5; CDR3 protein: CASSRDLGGGGIGEQFF
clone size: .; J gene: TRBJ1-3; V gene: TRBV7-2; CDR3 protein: CASSPRRSGNTIYF
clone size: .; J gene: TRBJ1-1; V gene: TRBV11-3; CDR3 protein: CASSLDRDGTGDLGGNTEAFF
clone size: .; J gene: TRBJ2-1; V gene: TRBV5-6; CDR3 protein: CASSLGERSYNEQFF
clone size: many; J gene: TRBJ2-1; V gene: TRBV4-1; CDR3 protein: CASSQEALQRPIQFF
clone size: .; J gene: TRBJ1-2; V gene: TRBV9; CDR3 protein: CASSSGEGSYGYTF
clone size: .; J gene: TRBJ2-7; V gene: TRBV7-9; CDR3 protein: CASSQGLTYEQYF
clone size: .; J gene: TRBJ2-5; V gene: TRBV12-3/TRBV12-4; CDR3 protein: CASSWDYLFGQTQYF
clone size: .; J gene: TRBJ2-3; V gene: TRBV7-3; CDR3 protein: CASSPSGGGTQYF
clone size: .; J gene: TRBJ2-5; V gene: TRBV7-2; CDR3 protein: CASSWPRLAGARETQYF